The 32 T cell receptor beta chains given below trace back to one sample, sequenced in a study of CD8+CD57+ T cells in acquired aplastic anemia. According to the study, genomic DNA was the template for TCR beta VDJ and CDR3 profiling. TCRdb called the reads again in MiXCR, with one record for every CDR3 protein. The table records about 190,000 distinct CDR3 sequences, under 70% of them present only once. The source material was sorted CD4+, CD8+, or CD8+CD57+ T cells (not recorded which) from PBMCs. All receptors come from a human donor with severe aplastic anemia or a healthy control (not recorded which).

In this sample, this clonotype turned up once. The V call is TRBV19, the J call TRBJ2-3, with a possible D match to TRBD2 (6 bases). With 5 bases removed from V and 3 bases from J, the gap between germline ends came to 12 bases. The CDR3 runs 14 residues. The germline gives CDR1 LNHDA, CDR2 SQIVND (reference sequence). CDR3 residues: CASSSRLETDTQYF. The CDR3 DNA reads TGTGCCAGTAGTTCTCGACTAGAAACAGATACGCAGTATTTT.

V gene TRBV7-9 combines with J gene TRBJ2-3; D is unresolved. In germline, CDR1 is SEHNR, CDR2 FQNEAQ (reference sequence). CDR3 length: 14 amino acids. Deletions cut 1 base from V and 1 base from J, with 6 bases between. CDR3 loop: CASSLGEGTDTQYF. In DNA form, the CDR3 reads TGTGCCAGCAGCTTAGGAGAGGGCACAGATACGCAGTATTTT.

This chain links TRBV15 with TRBJ1-1; D remains ambiguous. Germline V gives CDR1 LNHNV, CDR2 YYDKDF (reference sequence). V was shortened by 6 bases and J by 0 bases, with 11 bases between the two germline ends. The CDR3 has 14 amino acids. The CDR3, as DNA: TGTGCCACCAGTCAGGAAAAAATGAACACTGAAGCTTTCTTT. Translation: CATSQEKMNTEAFF.

Regarding this clonotype: The junction and the germline gene differ at one end; a read error may be behind it. This chain connects TRBV7-2 to TRBJ2-7; TRBD1 matches at 9 bases. Germline V gives CDR1 SGHTA, CDR2 FQGNSA. This CDR3 is built from 15 residues. The CDR3, as DNA: TGTGTCAGCAGCTCCCGGGACAGGGCGACCTACGAGCAGTACTTC. Its protein is CVSSSRDRATYEQYF.

This clonotype was detected once. The chain carries TRBV7-3 and TRBJ2-2; 14 bases agree with TRBD2. The trim removed 4 bases at V and 0 bases at J, leaving 4 bases unmatched. The CDR3 is 18 residues long. Germline V gene lookup returns CDR1 SGHTA and CDR2 FQGTGA. The DNA for the CDR3 is TGTGCCAGCAGCTCGGCGGGACTAGCGGGGGCGAACACCGGGGAGCTGTTTTTT. Its translation: CASSSAGLAGANTGELFF.

The V and J genes are TRBV10-2 and TRBJ1-6; D possibly corresponds to TRBD1 (6 bases). V lost 5 bases and J 13 bases, leaving 15 bases between the germline ends. The length of the CDR3 is 13 residues. Germline assignment: CDR1 WSHSY and CDR2 SAAADI. Written as DNA, the CDR3 is TGCGCCAGCAGTTACAGGGAGGGCTCGCCCCTCCACTTT. This encodes CASSYREGSPLHF.

This chain uses TRBV20-1 with TRBJ2-7; TRBD1 matches 8 bases. V lost 6 bases, J lost 6 bases, and 10 bases stayed unmatched. The CDR3 covers 13 residues. The V gene's germline CDR1 is DFQATT and CDR2 SNEGSKA (reference sequence). The CDR3 loop reads CSAGRQGAGEQYF. The CDR3, as DNA: TGCAGTGCAGGAAGGCAGGGGGCGGGCGAGCAGTACTTC.

The chain is built from TRBV7-3 and TRBJ2-3; 7 nucleotides agree with TRBD2. The length of the CDR3 is 15 residues. The ends lost 4 bases at V and 3 bases at J; junction bases unmatched: 7. Germline V CDR1 and CDR2: SGHTA, FQGTGA. The CDR3 coding sequence is TGTGCCAGCAGCTCGCGGAGCGGGACTACAGATACGCAGTATTTT. It specifies CASSSRSGTTDTQYF.

This clonotype came up once. The chain has TRBV24-1 and TRBJ2-1; 8 positions match TRBD2. V lost 5 bases and J lost 2; bases outside the gene matches: 4. Germline CDR1 reads KGHDR; CDR2 reads SFDVKD. CDR3 length equals 15 residues. The CDR3, as DNA: TGTGCCACCAGTGGCGGAGCGGGGGCCTACAATGAGCAGTTCTTC. Translating it yields CATSGGAGAYNEQFF.

To note about this clonotype: A much more abundant neighbour one base away suggests this may be a read error. The chain joins TRBV2 to TRBJ2-2; 12 bases are shared with TRBD1. Germline V gene sequence: CDR1 SNHLY, CDR2 FYNNEI. The CDR3 runs 16 residues. The CDR3, as DNA: TGTGCCAGCTCCCCGGGGACAGGGGGCGACACCGGGAAGCTGTTTTTT. This codes for CASSPGTGGDTGKLFF.

The J gene is TRBJ1-4, the V gene TRBV25-1; TRBD1 agrees at 10 bases. CDR3 length: 15 residues. CDR1 and CDR2 (germline): MGHDK, SYGVNS. Trimming took 5 bases from V and 6 from J; bases not matched to a gene: 6. The CDR3 DNA sequence: TGTGCCAGCAGTAGGATCGGGACAGGGGATGAAAAACTGTTTTTT. It translates to CASSRIGTGDEKLFF. The whole variable domain, remainder taken from reference TRBV25-1 and TRBJ1-4, is EADIYQTPRYLVIGTGKKITLECSQTMGHDKMYWYQQDPGMELHLIHYSYGVNSTEKGDLSSESTVSRIRTEHFPLTLESARPSHTSQYLCASSRIGTGDEKLFFGSGTQLSVL.

The V call is TRBV2, the J call TRBJ2-5; 8 nucleotides line up with TRBD2. Germline V gene data show CDR1 as SNHLY and CDR2 as FYNNEI. After removal of 1 base from V and 2 bases from J, the junction contained 3 bases not matched to a gene. The CDR3 loop spans 15 amino acids. CDR3 loop: CASSEDSSGQETQYF. CDR3 in DNA: TGTGCCAGCAGTGAAGATTCTAGCGGGCAAGAGACCCAGTACTTC.

This clonotype was detected ten times or more. The genes are TRBV24-1 and TRBJ1-2; the D is unclear. The germline CDR1 and CDR2 sequences are KGHDR and SFDVKD. CDR3 size: 14 residues. Trimming shortened V by 5 bases and J by 0 bases, and 9 bases separated the two germline ends. The CDR3 nucleotides are TGTGCCACCAGTGTCGCTGGGTCTAACTATGGCTACACCTTC. Its translation: CATSVAGSNYGYTF.

This clonotype was seen just once. This rearrangement joins TRBV7-2 to TRBJ2-2; 9 bases match TRBD2. The germline gives CDR1 SGHTA, CDR2 FQGNSA. The CDR3 sequence is 17 residues long. The trim removed 5 bases at V and 5 bases at J, leaving 12 bases unmatched. Written as DNA, the CDR3 is TGTGCCAGCAGCCTCCCTGGGGCGGGGGGGCATACCGGGGAGCTGTTTTTT. It codes for CASSLPGAGGHTGELFF.

There are a few counts of this clonotype. The chain joins TRBV29-1 to TRBJ2-3; 11 bases align to TRBD2. V was pared by 5 bases and J by 4 bases, with 8 bases of the junction left unmatched. The CDR3 loop spans 15 amino acids. Germline assignment: CDR1 SQVTM and CDR2 ANQGSEA. CDR3 in amino acids: CSVPSVAGGPDTQYF. DNA of the CDR3: TGCAGCGTTCCCTCCGTAGCGGGGGGGCCAGATACGCAGTATTTT.

J is TRBJ2-4 and V is TRBV7-9, with no clear D. V was pared by 0 bases and J by 3 bases, with 6 bases between. Germline V gives CDR1 SEHNR, CDR2 FQNEAQ (reference sequence). The CDR3 has 14 residues. In nucleotides, the CDR3 is TGTGCCAGCAGCTTAGCGGTTGGCAAAAACATTCAGTACTTC. This translates into CASSLAVGKNIQYF.

The rearrangement joins TRBV7-2 to TRBJ1-4, with 7 bases that match TRBD1. Germline CDR1 SGHTA, CDR2 FQGNSA. V was pared by 2 bases and J by 7 bases, with 13 bases of the junction left unmatched. CDR3 size: 17 residues. The CDR3 DNA is TGTGCCAGCAGCTTAACCCGACAGGGCTGGGGTCGTGAAAAACTGTTTTTT. Translated, it gives CASSLTRQGWGREKLFF.

The chain is built from TRBV7-9 and TRBJ2-7; D possibly corresponds to TRBD2 (6 bases). The CDR3 length is 15 residues. CDR1 is SEHNR and CDR2 is FQNEAQ in the germline V gene (reference sequence). V was clipped by 5 bases and J by 6 bases, with 20 bases between them. The CDR3 DNA sequence: TGTGCCAGCAGCCCCCAGACTAGTTTGGCACTCGAGCAGTACTTC. Its protein is CASSPQTSLALEQYF.

This CDR3 reads CASSLGPSNQPQHF. The CDR3 coding sequence is TGTGCCAGCAGCTTAGGACCCAGCAATCAGCCCCAGCATTTT. The chain couples TRBV7-6 to TRBJ1-5, with no clear D. CDR1 is SGHVS, CDR2 FNYEAQ, per germline. This CDR3 is 14 amino acids long. Trimming stripped 1 base from V and 1 base from J, with 5 bases between. The variable domain in full, completed from reference TRBV7-6 and TRBJ1-5, reads GAGVSQSPRYKVTKRGQDVALRCDPISGHVSLYWYRQALGQGPEFLTYFNYEAQQDKSGLPNDRFSAERPEGSISTLTIQRTEQRDSAMYRCASSLGPSNQPQHFGDGTRLSIL.

This clonotype was seen a handful of times. A junction boundary mismatches the germline segment, possibly from a read error. V is TRBV7-7 and J is TRBJ2-2; 8 nucleotides agree with TRBD2. The CDR3 is made up of 15 amino acids. Germline values: CDR1 SSHAT, CDR2 FNYEAQ (reference sequence). The CDR3 region is CASSPSGGKTGELFF. The CDR3 coding sequence is TGTGCTAGCAGCCCCAGCGGGGGAAAAACCGGGGAGCTGTTTTTT.

The chain employs TRBV19 and TRBJ1-2; TRBD1 matches 7 bases. In germline, CDR1 is LNHDA, CDR2 SQIVND (reference sequence). This CDR3 spans 14 amino acids. The junction had 3 bases not matched to a gene; V was cut back by 1 base and J by 4 bases. CDR3 coding DNA: TGTGCCAGTAGTATAGTACAGGGGCTCTATGGCTACACCTTC. Protein product: CASSIVQGLYGYTF.

The CDR3 sequence is CASSQGLAGYEQYF. CDR3 bases: TGCGCCAGCAGCCAAGGACTAGCGGGTTACGAGCAGTACTTC. The chain uses TRBV4-3 and TRBJ2-7, with 10 bases identical to TRBD2. Looked up from germline, CDR1 is LGHNA and CDR2 is YSLEER. J gave up 4 bases and V 1 base, and 1 base lay outside the gene matches. The length of the CDR3 is 14 residues.

The rearrangement joins TRBV20-1 to TRBJ2-1, with 13 bases fitting TRBD2. The CDR3 spans 17 residues. Unmatched junction bases numbered 6, after V lost 3 bases and J lost 1 base. Germline V CDR1 and CDR2: DFQATT, SNEGSKA (reference sequence). For the CDR3, the DNA is TGCAGTGCTAGGGACCTGACTAGCGGGAGGTCCTACAATGAGCAGTTCTTC. Translation gives CSARDLTSGRSYNEQFF.

The V call is TRBV14, the J call TRBJ2-7, with 14 nucleotides matching TRBD2. The V gene's germline CDR1 is SGHDN and CDR2 FVKESK. The V gene end was trimmed by 4 bases and the J gene end by 6 bases; junction bases not matched to a gene: 11. This CDR3 has 17 residues. The CDR3 sequence: CASSRFTGTSGRSEQYF. The CDR3 region has the DNA TGTGCCAGCAGCCGATTCACCGGGACTAGCGGGAGATCCGAGCAGTACTTC.

J is TRBJ2-1 and V is TRBV19, with D perhaps assigned TRBD1 or TRBD2 (5 bases each). Trimming took off 6 bases at V and 1 base at J, with 10 bases between the two ends. This CDR3 has 14 residues. The germline V gene has CDR1 LNHDA and CDR2 SQIVND (reference sequence). For the CDR3, the DNA is TGTGCCAGTAGACTCAGGGAGTCCTACAATGAGCAGTTCTTC. It is translated as CASRLRESYNEQFF.

This sequence joins TRBV24-1 and TRBJ2-2, with D possibly TRBD1 on 6 matching bases. This CDR3 contains 12 residues. Germline values: CDR1 KGHDR, CDR2 SFDVKD. Deletions cut 4 bases from V and 13 bases from J, with 12 bases between. The CDR3 DNA reads as TGTGCCACCAGTGAGGGACCGACAGGGCTGTTTTTT. This sequence encodes CATSEGPTGLFF.

This clonotype was seen a handful of times. CDR3 bases: TGTGCCAGCAGCCAGGGGACGTCTAATGAGCAGTTCTTC. Its translation: CASSQGTSNEQFF. The J gene is TRBJ2-1, the V gene TRBV7-7; TRBD1 might be the D (6 bases). The CDR3 has 13 residues. The germline V gene has CDR1 SSHAT and CDR2 FNYEAQ (reference sequence). Trimming took off 5 bases at V and 7 bases at J, with 12 bases between the two ends.

This clonotype was recorded at least ten times. This rearrangement joins TRBV5-8 to TRBJ2-5; D assignment may be TRBD1 or TRBD2 (6 bases each). There are 14 residues in the CDR3. V was clipped by 0 bases and J by 5 bases, with 11 bases between them. Germline CDR1 SGHTS, CDR2 YDEGEE. The DNA of the CDR3 is TGTGCCAGCAGCTTGGAGGGGGGAATGGAGACCCAGTACTTC. This gives the protein CASSLEGGMETQYF.

The chain links TRBV24-1 to TRBJ1-5; 7 bases are a match to TRBD1. This CDR3 is 14 amino acids long. Germline loops: CDR1 KGHDR, CDR2 SFDVKD. V was pared by 3 bases and J by 2 bases, with 0 bases of the junction left unmatched. CDR3: CATSDTGGNQPQHF. In DNA form, the CDR3 reads TGTGCCACCAGTGATACAGGGGGCAATCAGCCCCAGCATTTT.

This clonotype showed up just a few times. The V call is TRBV19, the J call TRBJ1-6; TRBD1 might be the D (5 bases). In germline, CDR1 is LNHDA, CDR2 SQIVND (reference sequence). Trimming removed 4 bases at V and 5 bases at J, with 12 bases between. This CDR3 spans 15 amino acids. CDR3 sequence: CASSRGLGNNSPLHF. The CDR3 DNA reads as TGTGCCAGTAGTAGGGGGTTGGGTAATAATTCACCCCTCCACTTT.

This clonotype showed up many times. This chain links TRBV7-2 with TRBJ1-2; D is uncertain. Germline V gives CDR1 SGHTA, CDR2 FQGNSA. The CDR3 extends over 15 amino acids. The V end lost 4 bases, the J end lost 8 bases, and 20 bases lay between the germline ends. CDR3 region: CASSSADQLFSGYTF. In nucleotides, the CDR3 is TGTGCCAGCAGCTCGGCCGATCAATTATTTTCGGGCTACACCTTC.

In the case of this clonotype: The missing conserved phenylalanine or tryptophan at the end of this CDR3 makes a read error likely. No DNA is shown, since the ends of the CDR3 on it are uncertain; the CDR3 is the one TCRdb lists. The chain carries TRBV5-4 and TRBJ2-6; the tabulated D call, TRBD2, remains unverified against the DNA. Germline CDR1 reads SGHNT; CDR2 reads YYREEE (reference sequence). The CDR3 is made up of 8 amino acids, end residues included. The CDR3 loop reads CASNGGTS.